These T cell receptor beta chains were read from a single sample in a study of kidney transplant recipient with SARS-CoV-2 infection. TCRdb passed the reads through MiXCR, listing each CDR3 protein once. The sample consists of under 300,000 distinct CDR3 sequences, 25% to 35% of them appearing once. The material sequenced was a blood sample, taken at baseline and between days 110 and 120 from a kidney transplant recipient. These receptors originate from a young adult male patient who had COVID-19 and was a kidney transplant recipient. Some T cells may be transferred from the graft donor. Each CDR3 is given with its conserved first and last residue. A D gene is named only where the DNA matches it firmly. Expanded clones get a size class; other rows say once, few or many, or leave the size out.

j_gene: TRBJ1-5
d_gene: .
v_gene: TRBV11-2
abundance: many
len: 13
CDR3nt: TGTGCCAGCAGCTTTCAAGCCAATCAGCCCCAGCATTTT
CDR3aa: CASSFQANQPQHF

j_gene: TRBJ1-5
d_gene: .
v_gene: TRBV24-1
abundance: many
len: 14
CDR3nt: TGTGCCACCAGTGTGGCTGGGAGCAATCAGCCCCAGCATTTT
CDR3aa: CATSVAGSNQPQHF

j_gene: TRBJ1-2
d_gene: .
v_gene: TRBV3-1
abundance: many
len: 15
CDR3nt: TGTGCCAGCAGCCAAGGACAGGAGACTAACTATGGCTACACCTTC
CDR3aa: CASSQGQETNYGYTF

j_gene: TRBJ1-5
d_gene: .
v_gene: TRBV4-1
abundance: many
len: 15
CDR3nt: TGCGCCAGCAGCCCTCGGGACACCCTGTATGAGCCCCAGCATTTT
CDR3aa: CASSPRDTLYEPQHF

j_gene: TRBJ1-4
d_gene: .
v_gene: TRBV6-2/TRBV6-3
abundance: many
len: 13
CDR3nt: TGTGCCAGCTCAGAATGGTCCAATGAAAAACTGTTTTTT
CDR3aa: CASSEWSNEKLFF

j_gene: TRBJ2-7
d_gene: .
v_gene: TRBV12-1
abundance: many
len: 14
CDR3nt: TGTGCCAGCAGCTTTGAAGGGGGTGGGTACGAGCAGTACTTC
CDR3aa: CASSFEGGGYEQYF

j_gene: TRBJ1-2
d_gene: .
v_gene: TRBV12-2
abundance: few
len: 17
CDR3nt: TGTGCAAGTCGCGGTAGGACGACTCCACGAAAGACCTATGGCTACACCTTC
CDR3aa: CASRGRTTPRKTYGYTF

j_gene: TRBJ2-6
d_gene: .
v_gene: TRBV19
abundance: many
len: 17
CDR3nt: TGTGCCAGTAGTATAGATCCGGGGGCGTCTGGGGCCAACGTCCTGACTTTC
CDR3aa: CASSIDPGASGANVLTF

j_gene: TRBJ2-1
d_gene: TRBD2
v_gene: TRBV25-1
abundance: many
len: 16
CDR3nt: TGTGCCAGCAGTGAATTCTCTAGCGGAGGCTGGAATGAGCAGTTCTTC
CDR3aa: CASSEFSSGGWNEQFF

j_gene: TRBJ1-2
d_gene: .
v_gene: TRBV6-1
abundance: many
len: 17
CDR3nt: TGTGCCAGCAGTATGGGTATCTCTATGCGAAAGACCTATGGCTACACCTTC
CDR3aa: CASSMGISMRKTYGYTF

j_gene: TRBJ1-1
d_gene: TRBD1
v_gene: TRBV20-1
abundance: many
len: 17
CDR3nt: TGCAGTGCGTACCCCGGGACAGGGGCCCCCATTAACACTGAAGCTTTCTTT
CDR3aa: CSAYPGTGAPINTEAFF

j_gene: TRBJ2-1
d_gene: .
v_gene: TRBV9
abundance: many
len: 11
CDR3nt: TGTGCCAGCAGCGTAAGCGATGAGCAGTTCTTC
CDR3aa: CASSVSDEQFF

j_gene: TRBJ2-5
d_gene: .
v_gene: TRBV5-8
abundance: few
len: 17
CDR3nt: TGTGCCAGCAGCTTGTTGTCGGCTAGGAGGGGCTCAGAGACCCAGTACTTC
CDR3aa: CASSLLSARRGSETQYF

j_gene: TRBJ1-1
d_gene: .
v_gene: TRBV7-9
abundance: many
len: 15
CDR3nt: TGTGCCAGCAGCTTCGGACAGTCCATGAACACTGAAGCTTTCTTT
CDR3aa: CASSFGQSMNTEAFF

j_gene: TRBJ1-2
d_gene: .
v_gene: TRBV19
abundance: many
len: 17
CDR3nt: TGTGCCAGTAGTTTAATAGAGACAAATCGAAAGACCTATGGCTACACCTTC
CDR3aa: CASSLIETNRKTYGYTF

j_gene: TRBJ2-5
d_gene: .
v_gene: TRBV6-8
abundance: .
len: 15
CDR3nt: TGTGCCAGCAGACCGGGACACCGGGGACAAGAGACCCAGTACTTC
CDR3aa: CASRPGHRGQETQYF

j_gene: TRBJ1-2
d_gene: TRBD1
v_gene: TRBV28
abundance: many
len: 13
CDR3nt: TGTGCCAGCACGACAGGGGGCGAATATGGCTACACCTTC
CDR3aa: CASTTGGEYGYTF